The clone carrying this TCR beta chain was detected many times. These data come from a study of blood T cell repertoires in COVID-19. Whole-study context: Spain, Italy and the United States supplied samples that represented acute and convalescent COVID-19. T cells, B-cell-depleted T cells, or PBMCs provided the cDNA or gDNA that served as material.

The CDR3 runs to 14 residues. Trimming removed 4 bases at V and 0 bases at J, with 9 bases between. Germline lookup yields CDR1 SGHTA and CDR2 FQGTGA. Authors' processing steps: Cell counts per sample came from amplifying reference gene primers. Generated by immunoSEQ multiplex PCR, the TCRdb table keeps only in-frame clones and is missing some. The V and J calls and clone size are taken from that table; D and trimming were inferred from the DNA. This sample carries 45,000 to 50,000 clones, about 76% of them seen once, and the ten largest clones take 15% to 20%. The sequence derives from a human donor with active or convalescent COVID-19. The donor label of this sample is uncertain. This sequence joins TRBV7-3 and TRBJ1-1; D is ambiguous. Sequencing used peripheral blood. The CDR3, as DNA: TGTGCCAGCAGCTCACAGACGGTGAACACTGAAGCTTTCTTT. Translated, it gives CASSSQTVNTEAFF.